The present TCR beta chain was sequenced within a study of OX40 agonist ivuxolimab in advanced cancers. Study-level background: Prior checkpoint blockade (anti-PD-1, anti-PD-L1 or anti-CTLA-4) was permitted; under 50% had it. Study findings and constraints: Among some nonresponders, normalized T-cell clonal expansion was also low. Within 6 weeks, CD4+ and CD8+ blood T cells expanded clonally at 0.1 to 3.0 mg/kg.

Germline lookup yields CDR1 KGHSH and CDR2 LQKENI. This CDR3 spans 15 amino acids. The V gene lost 3 bases and the J gene lost 0 bases, with 9 bases spanning the gap. TCRdb keeps only in-frame clones here, not all; method: immunoSEQ multiplex PCR. This sample has around 69,000 clones, with 88% found just once. Details on this clone: Its antigen is not identified.

The receptor's source is an adult with an advanced solid tumor such as melanoma, head and neck, liver or kidney cancer. Source: CD4+ or CD8+ T cells sorted from blood, taken in a trial of the OX40 agonist ivuxolimab. The rearrangement joins TRBV18 to TRBJ1-3, with D unclear. The DNA of the CDR3 is TGTGCCAGCTCACCCTATGACAACTCTGGAAACACCATATATTTT. This codes for CASSPYDNSGNTIYF. Based on the CDR3 plus reference TRBV18 and TRBJ1-3, the full variable domain is NAGVMQNPRHLVRRRGQEARLRCSPMKGHSHVYWYRQLPEEGLKFMVYLQKENIIDESGMPKERFSAEFPKEGPSILRIQQVVRGDSAAYFCASSPYDNSGNTIYFGEGSWLTVV.